This T cell receptor (beta chain) was identified in a study of T cell responses to AZD1222 COVID-19 vaccine. V dropped 1 base and J dropped 7 bases, with 22 bases sitting between them. The CDR3 spans 17 residues. CDR1 SGHVS and CDR2 FQNEAQ come from the germline V gene. Here immunoSEQ multiplex PCR was the method, and the copy in TCRdb shows in-frame clones only, minus some. The profile shows more than 95,000 clones, over 80% of them singletons. The TCR comes from an adult in good health. The V call is TRBV7-8, the J call TRBJ1-2; D perhaps matches TRBD1 (5 bases). The specimen was peripheral blood, collected on day 0 of AZD1222 vaccination. The CDR3 bases are TGTGCCAGCAGCTTAGAAGGAGGGGCTAAGACGAGGAGTGGCTACACCTTC. Its protein is CASSLEGGAKTRSGYTF. Based on the CDR3 plus reference TRBV7-8 and TRBJ1-2, the full variable domain is GAGVSQSPRYKVAKRGQDVALRCDPISGHVSLFWYQQALGQGPEFLTYFQNEAQLDKSGLPSDRFFAERPEGSVSTLKIQRTQQEDSAVYLCASSLEGGAKTRSGYTFGSGTRLTVV.